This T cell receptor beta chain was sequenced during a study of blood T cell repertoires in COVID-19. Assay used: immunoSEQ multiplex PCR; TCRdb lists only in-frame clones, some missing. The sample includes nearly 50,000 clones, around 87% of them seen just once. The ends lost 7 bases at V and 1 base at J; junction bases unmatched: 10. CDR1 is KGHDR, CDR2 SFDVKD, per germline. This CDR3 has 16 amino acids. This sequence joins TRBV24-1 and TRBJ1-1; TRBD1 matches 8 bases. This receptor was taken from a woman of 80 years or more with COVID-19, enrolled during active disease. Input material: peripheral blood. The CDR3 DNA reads TGTGCCACCAGCAAAACGGCCGGGACAGGGAACACTGAAGCTTTCTTT. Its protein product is CATSKTAGTGNTEAFF.